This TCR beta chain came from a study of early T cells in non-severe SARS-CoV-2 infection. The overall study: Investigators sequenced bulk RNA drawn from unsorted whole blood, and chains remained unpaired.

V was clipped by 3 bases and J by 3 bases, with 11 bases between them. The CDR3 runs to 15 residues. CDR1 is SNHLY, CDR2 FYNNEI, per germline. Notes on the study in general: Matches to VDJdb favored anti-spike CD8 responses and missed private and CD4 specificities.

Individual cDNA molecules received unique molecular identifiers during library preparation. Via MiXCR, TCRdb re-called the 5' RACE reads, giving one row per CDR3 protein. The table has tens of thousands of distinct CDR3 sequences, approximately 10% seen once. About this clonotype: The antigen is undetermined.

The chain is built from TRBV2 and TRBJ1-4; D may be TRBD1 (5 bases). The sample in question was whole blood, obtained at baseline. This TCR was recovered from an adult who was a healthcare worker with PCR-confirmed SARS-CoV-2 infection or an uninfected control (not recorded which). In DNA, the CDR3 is TGTGCCAGCAGTGATTGGAGGGGCTCTAATGAAAAACTGTTTTTT. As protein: CASSDWRGSNEKLFF.